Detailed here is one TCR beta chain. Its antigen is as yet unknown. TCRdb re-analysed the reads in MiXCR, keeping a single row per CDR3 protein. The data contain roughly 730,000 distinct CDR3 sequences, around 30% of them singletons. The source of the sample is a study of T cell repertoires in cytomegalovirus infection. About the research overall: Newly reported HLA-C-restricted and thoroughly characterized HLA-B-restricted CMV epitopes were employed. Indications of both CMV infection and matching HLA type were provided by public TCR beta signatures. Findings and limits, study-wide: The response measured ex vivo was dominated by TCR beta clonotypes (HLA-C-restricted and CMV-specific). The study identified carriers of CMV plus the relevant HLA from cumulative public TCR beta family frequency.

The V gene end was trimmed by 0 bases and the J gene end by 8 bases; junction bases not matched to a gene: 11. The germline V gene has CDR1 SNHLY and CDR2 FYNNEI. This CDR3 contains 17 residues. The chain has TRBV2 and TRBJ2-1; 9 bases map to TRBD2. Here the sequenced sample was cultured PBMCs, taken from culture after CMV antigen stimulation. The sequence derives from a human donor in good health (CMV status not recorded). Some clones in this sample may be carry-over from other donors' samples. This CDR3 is CASSEARGSGRKDEQFF. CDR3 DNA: TGTGCCAGCAGTGAAGCGCGGGGTAGCGGGAGAAAGGATGAGCAGTTCTTC.